This is a list of T cell receptor beta chains from one sample in a study of PD-1 blockade in classical Hodgkin lymphoma. Data came from immunoSEQ multiplex PCR; TCRdb stores just in-frame clones and leaves some out. Seen here are about 58,000 clones, approximately 90% observed once, and the top ten hold more than 9%. The sample consisted of peripheral blood mononuclear cells (PBMCs), taken before the second cycle of nivolumab. These receptors originate from a human donor with classical Hodgkin lymphoma. The CDR3 runs from the conserved cysteine through the conserved F or W. D genes are given only for firm matches. Rows give clone size only sometimes, using once, few, many, or a class for an expanded clone.

>-|TRBD2|TRBV5-6|TRBJ2-7
TGTGCCAGCAGCTTGACTAGCGGGGACGAGCAGTACTTC
CASSLTSGDEQYF
>-|-|TRBV7-2|TRBJ2-7
TGTGCCAGCAGCTGGGCCTACGAGCAGTACTTC
CASSWAYEQYF
>once|TRBD1|TRBV15|TRBJ1-4
TGTGCCACCAGCAAGGGGGCCTCAAATGAAAAACTGTTTTTT
CATSKGASNEKLFF
>-|TRBD1|TRBV9|TRBJ1-2
TGTGCCAGCAGCGTAGGACAGGGACGTGGCTACACCTTC
CASSVGQGRGYTF
>few|TRBD1|TRBV30|TRBJ1-1
TGTGCCTGGAGTGGGACAGGGAACGCTGAAGCTTTCTTT
CAWSGTGNAEAFF
>-|-|TRBV27|TRBJ2-4
TGTGCCAGCAGTTTGGGCAAAGTTCAGTACTTC
CASSLGKVQYF
>-|-|TRBV6-4|TRBJ2-1
TGTGCCAGCAGTGACCACCCGATTCGTGGGAGGGGGCTTTACAATGAGCAGTTCTTC
CASSDHPIRGRGLYNEQFF
>-|-|TRBV19|TRBJ2-7
TGTGCCAGTAGTGCTGGACAGGACCACGGGGGTGAGCAGTACTTC
CASSAGQDHGGEQYF
>-|-|TRBV27|TRBJ1-1
TGTGCCAGCAGTTTATATGAGGCCGAGGCTGAAGCTTTCTTT
CASSLYEAEAEAFF
>-|-|TRBV5-1|TRBJ2-7
TGCGCCAGCAGCTGGGGGGACAGCCACTACGAGCAGTACTTC
CASSWGDSHYEQYF
>-|-|TRBV19|TRBJ1-3
TGTGCCAGTAGTATTGATCCGAACCGTGGAAACACCATATATTTT
CASSIDPNRGNTIYF
>few|TRBD2|TRBV25-1|TRBJ2-5
TGTGCCAGCAGTGAATACGCGTTCGGGGGGGGAGAGACCCAGTACTTC
CASSEYAFGGGETQYF
>once|TRBD2|TRBV6-6|TRBJ2-2
TGTGCCAGCAGTTACGGTGGTCTAGCGGGCACCGGGGAGCTGTTTTTT
CASSYGGLAGTGELFF
>few|-|TRBV5-4|TRBJ2-7
TGTGCCAGCAGCACCCTCAGGGGCAGTCTCTCCTACGAGCAGTACTTC
CASSTLRGSLSYEQYF
>once|-|TRBV27|TRBJ2-3
TGTGCCAGCACTCCTCTCCCCACAGATACGCAGTATTTT
CASTPLPTDTQYF
>once|-|TRBV12-5|TRBJ2-1
TGTGCTAGTGGTGATAGGGGTGGCGATGAGCAGTTCTTC
CASGDRGGDEQFF
>-|-|TRBV11-2|TRBJ1-3
TGTGCCAGCAGCCTAGTGGGCAGGGAGAACGGAAACACCATATATTTT
CASSLVGRENGNTIYF
>-|-|TRBV27|TRBJ2-3
TGTGCCAGCAGTTTCACCTGGGCAGATACGCAGTATTTT
CASSFTWADTQYF
>-|TRBD2|TRBV29-1|TRBJ2-3
TGCAGCGTGCGGAGCGGGAGCGCAGATACGCAGTATTTT
CSVRSGSADTQYF
>-|TRBD1|TRBV7-6|TRBJ2-2
TGTGCCAGCAGCTCTCCGGGACAGGGGAACACCGGGGAGCTGTTTTTT
CASSSPGQGNTGELFF
>-|-|TRBV29-1|TRBJ2-7
TGCAGCGTCCGAAGCGGAACCTCCTACGAGCAGTACTTC
CSVRSGTSYEQYF
>-|-|TRBV5-1|TRBJ1-1
TGCGCCAGCAGCTTTGGTTTGAACACTGAAGCTTTCTTT
CASSFGLNTEAFF
>-|-|TRBV5-4|TRBJ2-5
TGTGCCAGCAGCTTGGGAGGGAGTGAGGAGACCCAGTACTTC
CASSLGGSEETQYF
>-|TRBD1|TRBV6-5|TRBJ2-1
TGTGCCAGCAGTTACGGGGACAGGGACTGGGAGCAGTTCTTC
CASSYGDRDWEQFF
>once|-|TRBV4-1|TRBJ2-2
TGCGCCAGCAGCCAAGGTTCCGGGGAGCTGTTTTTT
CASSQGSGELFF
>-|TRBD2|TRBV27|TRBJ2-7
TGTGCCAGCAGAAACCTAGCGGGAGTTTACGAGCAGTACTTC
CASRNLAGVYEQYF
>-|-|TRBV5-4|TRBJ2-7
TGTGCCAGCAGCTTCCTGGAACAGGGCCACTACGAGCAGTACTTC
CASSFLEQGHYEQYF
>-|-|TRBV5-6|TRBJ2-7
TGTGCCAGCAGCTATCTCTACGAGCAGTACTTC
CASSYLYEQYF
>once|-|TRBV30|TRBJ2-2
TGTGCCTGGAGAGGGGACACCGGGGAGCTGTTTTTT
CAWRGDTGELFF
>-|TRBD1|TRBV27|TRBJ2-7
TGTGCCAGCAGTCCCGGGACAGGAGTTGACTACGAGCAGTACTTC
CASSPGTGVDYEQYF
>-|-|TRBV30|TRBJ2-7
TGTGCCTGGAGTGAATTCGAGCAGTACTTC
CAWSEFEQYF
>-|-|TRBV28|TRBJ2-7
TGTGCCAGCAGCTCCCCGAGGGAGCAGTACTTC
CASSSPREQYF
>-|-|TRBV4-3|TRBJ2-1
TGCGCCAGCAGCTTCCGGGACCCGAATGAGCAGTTCTTC
CASSFRDPNEQFF
>-|TRBD2|TRBV4-2|TRBJ2-1
TGTGCCAGCAGCCGTGGACTAGCGGGGGTATACAATGAGCAGTTCTTC
CASSRGLAGVYNEQFF
>-|-|TRBV7-9|TRBJ1-2
TGTGCCAGCAGCGACGGGGATTATGGCTACACCTTC
CASSDGDYGYTF
>once|-|TRBV7-9|TRBJ1-2
TGTGCCAGCAGCTTAGTCGGCCGGAATAACTATGGCTACACCTTC
CASSLVGRNNYGYTF
>-|TRBD2|TRBV10-3|TRBJ2-3
TGTGCCATCAGCACCGGGGGGACAGATACGCAGTATTTT
CAISTGGTDTQYF
>once|TRBD1|TRBV6-5|TRBJ1-4
TGTGCCAGCAGGCCCCGGGACAGCCTGGCTAAACTGTTTTTT
CASRPRDSLAKLFF
>-|-|TRBV30|TRBJ2-5
TGTGCCTGGAGTGTACGTCTGGGAGAGACCCAGTACTTC
CAWSVRLGETQYF
>-|-|TRBV28|TRBJ2-1
TGTGCCAGCAGTTTTAGGTTTGGTGGGCCCCCCAATTACAATGAGCAGTTCTTC
CASSFRFGGPPNYNEQFF
>-|-|TRBV12-1|TRBJ2-1
TGTGCCAGCAGCCTACGGACTAGCGGGACCTACAATGAGCAGTTCTTC
CASSLRTSGTYNEQFF